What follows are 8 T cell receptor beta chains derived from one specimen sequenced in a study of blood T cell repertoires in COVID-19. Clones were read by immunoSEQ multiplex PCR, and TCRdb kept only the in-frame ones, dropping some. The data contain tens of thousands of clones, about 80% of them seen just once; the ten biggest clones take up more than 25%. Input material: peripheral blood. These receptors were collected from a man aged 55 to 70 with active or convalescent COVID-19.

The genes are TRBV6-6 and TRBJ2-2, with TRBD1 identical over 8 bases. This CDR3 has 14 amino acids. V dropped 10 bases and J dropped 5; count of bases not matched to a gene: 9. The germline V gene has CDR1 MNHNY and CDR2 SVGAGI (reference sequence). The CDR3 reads CATQGAQRTGELFF. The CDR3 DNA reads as TGTGCCACCCAGGGGGCGCAGCGTACCGGGGAGCTGTTTTTT.

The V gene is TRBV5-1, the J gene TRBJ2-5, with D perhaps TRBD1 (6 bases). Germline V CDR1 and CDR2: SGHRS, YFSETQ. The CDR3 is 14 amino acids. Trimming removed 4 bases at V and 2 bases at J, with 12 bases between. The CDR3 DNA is TGCGCCAGCAGCCAAACAGGGAGACAAGAGACCCAGTACTTC. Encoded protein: CASSQTGRQETQYF. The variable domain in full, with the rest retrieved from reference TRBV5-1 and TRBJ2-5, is KAGVTQTPRYLIKTRGQQVTLSCSPISGHRSVSWYQQTPGQGLQFLFEYFSETQRNKGNFPGRFSGRQFSNSRSEMNVSTLELGDSALYLCASSQTGRQETQYFGPGTRLLVL.

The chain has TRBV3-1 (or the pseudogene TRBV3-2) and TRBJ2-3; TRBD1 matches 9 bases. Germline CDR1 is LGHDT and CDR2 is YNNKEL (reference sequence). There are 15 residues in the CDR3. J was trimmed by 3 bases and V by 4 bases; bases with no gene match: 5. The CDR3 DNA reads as TGTGCCAGCAGCCCCGGGACAGGGAAAACAGATACGCAGTATTTT. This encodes CASSPGTGKTDTQYF.

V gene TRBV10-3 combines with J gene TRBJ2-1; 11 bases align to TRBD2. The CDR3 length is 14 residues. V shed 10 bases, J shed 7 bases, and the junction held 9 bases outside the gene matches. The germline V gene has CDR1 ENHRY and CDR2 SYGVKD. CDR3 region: CATETSGVRNEQFF. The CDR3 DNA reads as TGTGCCACGGAGACTAGCGGGGTTAGGAATGAGCAGTTCTTC.

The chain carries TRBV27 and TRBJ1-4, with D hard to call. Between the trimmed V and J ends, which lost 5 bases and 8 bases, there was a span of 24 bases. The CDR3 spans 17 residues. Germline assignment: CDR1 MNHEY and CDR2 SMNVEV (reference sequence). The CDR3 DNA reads TGTGCCAGCAGTCCGACCCCCGGATCACGGGGAGAGGAAAAACTGTTTTTT. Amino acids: CASSPTPGSRGEEKLFF.

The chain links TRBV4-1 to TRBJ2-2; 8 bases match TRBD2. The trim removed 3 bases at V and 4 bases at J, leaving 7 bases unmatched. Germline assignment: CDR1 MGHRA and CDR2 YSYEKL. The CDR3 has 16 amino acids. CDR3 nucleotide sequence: TGCGCCAGCAGCCACCGGGGGGGCCAGGGCACCGGGGAGCTGTTTTTT. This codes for CASSHRGGQGTGELFF.

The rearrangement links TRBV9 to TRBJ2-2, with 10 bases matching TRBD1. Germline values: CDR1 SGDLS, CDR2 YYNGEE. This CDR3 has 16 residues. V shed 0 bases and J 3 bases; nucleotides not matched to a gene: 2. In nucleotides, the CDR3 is TGTGCCAGCAGCGTAGGGACAGGGGGGGACACCGGGGAGCTGTTTTTT. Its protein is CASSVGTGGDTGELFF.

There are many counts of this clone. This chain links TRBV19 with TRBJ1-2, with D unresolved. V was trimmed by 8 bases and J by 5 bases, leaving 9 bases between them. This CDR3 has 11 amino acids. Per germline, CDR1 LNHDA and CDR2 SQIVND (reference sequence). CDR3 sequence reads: CASREGYGYTF. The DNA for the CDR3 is TGTGCCAGTCGGGAAGGTTATGGCTACACCTTC.